This passage covers 10 T cell receptor beta chains from one sample sequenced in a study of cytomegalovirus exposure and HLA in healthy donors. A multiplex PCR was run with 60 Vbeta primers and 13 Jbeta primers. Clones were read by immunoSEQ multiplex PCR, and TCRdb kept only the in-frame ones, dropping some. The listing records 65,000 to 95,000 clones. The sequencing input was PBMCs. Every receptor here comes from a female donor in good health and CMV-seropositive.

This chain connects TRBV4-3 to TRBJ1-2, with D possibly being TRBD1 (5 bases). The V end was cut by 1 base, the J end by 6 bases, with 21 bases between. Germline CDR1 reads LGHNA; CDR2 reads YSLEER. The length of the CDR3 is 17 residues. In DNA, the CDR3 is TGCGCCAGCAGCCAAGGTCAGGGTTCTGTCTCCGTCAATGGCTACACCTTC. This translates into CASSQGQGSVSVNGYTF.

CDR3: CAWSRRGTEAFF. CDR3 in DNA: TGTGCCTGGAGTCGCAGGGGGACTGAAGCTTTCTTT. The chain links TRBV30 to TRBJ1-1; 7 nucleotides line up with TRBD1. J lost 5 bases, V lost 2 bases, and 2 bases had no gene match. The germline V gene has CDR1 GTSNPN and CDR2 SVGIG (reference sequence). The CDR3 is 12 amino acids.

The chain carries TRBV20-1 and TRBJ2-3; no firm D call. Germline V gene lookup returns CDR1 DFQATT and CDR2 SNEGSKA (reference sequence). The ends were cut back, 2 bases at V and 6 bases at J, with 6 bases in the middle. The CDR3 loop spans 11 amino acids. CDR3 protein: CSARQVDTQYF. The CDR3 DNA reads as TGCAGTGCTAGACAGGTTGATACGCAGTATTTT.

J is TRBJ2-1 and V is TRBV7-6, with 11 bases aligning to TRBD2. The CDR3 length is 18 residues. Trimming removed 3 bases from V and 0 bases from J; junction bases left unmatched: 7. Germline V lookup: CDR1 SGHVS, CDR2 FNYEAQ. CDR3 region: CASSLETSGASSYNEQFF. The CDR3 DNA sequence: TGTGCCAGCAGCTTGGAGACTAGCGGGGCGAGCTCCTACAATGAGCAGTTCTTC. Variable domain in full (rest from reference TRBV7-6 and TRBJ2-1): GAGVSQSPRYKVTKRGQDVALRCDPISGHVSLYWYRQALGQGPEFLTYFNYEAQQDKSGLPNDRFSAERPEGSISTLTIQRTEQRDSAMYRCASSLETSGASSYNEQFFGPGTRLTVL.

The chain is built from TRBV7-8 and TRBJ2-7, with 8 positions matching TRBD1. With V trimmed by 1 base and J by 7 bases, 3 bases remained unmatched. This CDR3 has 13 residues. CDR1 is SGHVS and CDR2 is FQNEAQ in the germline V gene. CDR3 sequence (DNA): TGTGCCAGCAGCTTAGGACAGGGGAGGGAGCAGTACTTC. It is translated as CASSLGQGREQYF.

The V gene is TRBV12-5, the J gene TRBJ2-4; D may be TRBD1 (5 bases). The V end lost 2 bases, the J end lost 0 bases, and 14 bases lay between the germline ends. Germline V CDR1 and CDR2: LGHNT, FRNRAP. The CDR3 has 17 amino acids. The chain's CDR3 is CASGLRQTPLAKNIQYF. CDR3 nucleotide sequence: TGTGCTAGTGGTTTGCGACAGACGCCCTTAGCCAAAAACATTCAGTACTTC.

The chain recombines TRBV4-2 with TRBJ1-4; TRBD1 might be the D (5 bases). There are 14 residues in the CDR3. CDR1 is LGHNA and CDR2 is YNFKEQ in the germline V gene. The germline V and J ends were trimmed by 4 bases and 8 bases, with 14 bases remaining between them. CDR3 in amino acids: CASSPDAGGEKLFF. In DNA, the CDR3 is TGTGCCAGCAGCCCAGACGCGGGGGGGGAAAAACTGTTTTTT.

The J gene is TRBJ1-4, the V gene TRBV6-1; D is perhaps TRBD1 (5 bases). The V end was cut by 3 bases, the J end by 10 bases, with 15 bases between. Germline loops: CDR1 MNHNS, CDR2 SASEGT. The CDR3 has 14 amino acids. The CDR3 DNA follows: TGTGCCAGCAGTGAGGGCAGGGAATTTGTAAAACTGTTTTTT. It yields the protein CASSEGREFVKLFF.

The chain joins TRBV14 to TRBJ2-7; 7 positions match TRBD2. The CDR3 has 17 residues. Germline CDR1 and CDR2: SGHDN and FVKESK. V lost 4 bases to trimming and J lost 2 bases; unmatched junction nucleotides: 14. CDR3 coding DNA: TGTGCCAGCAGCCCCTTGGGGGAGGGACGGTATCCCTACGAGCAGTACTTC. This sequence encodes CASSPLGEGRYPYEQYF.

The chain's CDR3 is CASSLADRGKTEAFF. CDR3 sequence (DNA): TGTGCCAGCAGCTTAGCCGACAGGGGGAAGACTGAAGCTTTCTTT. The chain combines TRBV7-2 with TRBJ1-1; the match to TRBD1 covers 9 bases. Germline lookup yields CDR1 SGHTA and CDR2 FQGNSA. CDR3 length: 15 amino acids. V trimming: 0 bases; J trimming: 5 bases; junction bases outside the gene matches: 4.